These T cell receptor beta chains were read from a single sample in a study of cytomegalovirus exposure and HLA in healthy donors. Assay: immunoSEQ multiplex PCR; the TCRdb copy retains only in-frame clones and omits some. The data show about 220,000 clones, with around four fifths seen just once and roughly an eighth held by the top ten. The sequenced material came from PBMCs. Source of these receptors: a woman in her twenties or thirties in good health and CMV-seropositive. Each CDR3 is given with its conserved first and last residue. Fields, in order: clone size, V gene, J gene, D gene, CDR3 protein, CDR3 DNA. A D gene is named only where the DNA matches it firmly. Expanded clones get a size class; other rows say once, few or many, or leave the size out.

>-|TRBV5-1|TRBJ1-2|-
CASSLAVAIYGYTF
TGCGCCAGCAGCTTGGCCGTGGCGATCTATGGCTACACCTTC
>-|TRBV2|TRBJ2-5|TRBD1
CASIHSRDSYKTQYF
TGTGCCAGCATCCACTCCCGGGACAGCTACAAGACCCAGTACTTC
>once|TRBV5-1|TRBJ2-3|TRBD2
CASSLGTGGPDTQYF
TGCGCCAGCAGCTTGGGGACGGGAGGGCCAGATACGCAGTATTTT
>-|TRBV5-1|TRBJ2-7|-
CASSLAQAEEQYF
TGCGCCAGCAGCTTGGCTCAAGCCGAGGAGCAGTACTTC
>-|TRBV28|TRBJ2-5|-
CASTFYREVQETQYF
TGTGCCAGCACTTTTTACAGGGAGGTCCAAGAGACCCAGTACTTC
>-|TRBV6-5|TRBJ2-5|-
CASRTRQETQYF
TGTGCCAGCAGGACGCGCCAGGAGACCCAGTACTTC
>few|TRBV14|TRBJ1-2|-
CASSQVLLGSGYTF
TGTGCCAGCAGCCAAGTATTGCTGGGGAGTGGCTACACCTTC
>-|TRBV18|TRBJ1-2|TRBD1
CASSPSQGDYGYTF
TGTGCCAGCTCACCTTCCCAGGGGGACTATGGCTACACCTTC
>-|TRBV30|TRBJ2-7|-
CAWSVTSYRYEQYF
TGTGCCTGGAGCGTTACTAGCTACCGGTACGAGCAGTACTTC
>-|TRBV7-2|TRBJ1-5|-
CASSVDRYSNQPQHF
TGTGCCAGCAGCGTAGACAGATATAGCAATCAGCCCCAGCATTTT
>-|TRBV29-1|TRBJ2-1|TRBD1
CSVEPSGGQQFF
TGCAGCGTTGAACCATCAGGGGGTCAACAGTTCTTC
>few|TRBV4-2|TRBJ2-7|-
CASSQERHYEQYF
TGTGCCAGCAGCCAAGAGAGGCATTACGAGCAGTACTTC
>-|TRBV5-1|TRBJ1-2|-
CASSLAPVDNYGYTF
TGCGCCAGCAGCTTGGCACCCGTGGATAACTATGGCTACACCTTC
>-|TRBV27|TRBJ1-1|-
CASSPNLGGGGTEAFF
TGTGCCAGCAGTCCCAACTTGGGGGGCGGCGGTACTGAAGCTTTCTTT
>-|TRBV14|TRBJ2-2|-
CASSPDTWPGELFF
TGTGCCAGCAGCCCTGACACCTGGCCCGGGGAGCTGTTTTTT
>-|TRBV25-1|TRBJ1-2|-
CASSEYGGVGGYTF
TGTGCCAGCAGTGAATATGGAGGGGTTGGTGGCTACACCTTC